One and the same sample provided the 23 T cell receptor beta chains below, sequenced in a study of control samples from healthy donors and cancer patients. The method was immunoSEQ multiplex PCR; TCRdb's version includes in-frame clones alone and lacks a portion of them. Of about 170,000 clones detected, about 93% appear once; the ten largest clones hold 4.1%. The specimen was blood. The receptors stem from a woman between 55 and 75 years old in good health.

The CDR3 sequence: CASSSTGTTNNEQFF. CDR3 sequence (DNA): TGTGCCAGCAGCTCGACCGGGACTACCAACAATGAGCAGTTCTTC. The V gene is TRBV9, the J gene TRBJ2-1, with 7 nucleotides matching TRBD2. V lost 4 bases and J lost 5; bases outside the gene matches: 9. In germline, CDR1 is SGDLS, CDR2 YYNGEE. The CDR3 covers 15 residues.

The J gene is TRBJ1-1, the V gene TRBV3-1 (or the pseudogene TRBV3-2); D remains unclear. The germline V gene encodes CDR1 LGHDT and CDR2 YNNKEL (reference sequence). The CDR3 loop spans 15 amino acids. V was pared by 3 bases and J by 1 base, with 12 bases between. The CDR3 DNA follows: TGTGCCAGCAGCCACGGGGTGCAGGCGAACACTGAAGCTTTCTTT. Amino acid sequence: CASSHGVQANTEAFF.

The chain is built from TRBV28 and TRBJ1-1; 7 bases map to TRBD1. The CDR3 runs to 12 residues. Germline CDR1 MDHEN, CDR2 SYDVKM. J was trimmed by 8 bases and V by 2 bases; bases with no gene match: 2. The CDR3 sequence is CASSLKGGEAFF. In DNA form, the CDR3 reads TGTGCCAGCAGTTTAAAAGGGGGCGAAGCTTTCTTT. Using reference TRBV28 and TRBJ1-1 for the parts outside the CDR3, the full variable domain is DVKVTQSSRYLVKRTGEKVFLECVQDMDHENMFWYRQDPGLGLRLIYFSYDVKMKEKGDIPEGYSVSREKKERFSLILESASTNQTSMYLCASSLKGGEAFFGQGTRLTVV.

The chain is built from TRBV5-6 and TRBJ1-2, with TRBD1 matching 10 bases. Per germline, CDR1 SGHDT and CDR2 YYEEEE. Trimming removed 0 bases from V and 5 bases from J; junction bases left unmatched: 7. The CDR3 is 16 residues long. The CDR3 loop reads CASSLGQGASRYGYTF. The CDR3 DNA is TGTGCCAGCAGCTTGGGACAGGGGGCTAGTAGGTATGGCTACACCTTC.

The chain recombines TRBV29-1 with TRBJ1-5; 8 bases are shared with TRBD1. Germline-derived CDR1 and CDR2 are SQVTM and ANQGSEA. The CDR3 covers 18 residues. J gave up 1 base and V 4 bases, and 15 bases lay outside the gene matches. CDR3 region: CSVVFGQGVYESNQPQHF. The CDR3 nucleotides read TGCAGCGTTGTTTTCGGACAGGGTGTATATGAGAGCAATCAGCCCCAGCATTTT.

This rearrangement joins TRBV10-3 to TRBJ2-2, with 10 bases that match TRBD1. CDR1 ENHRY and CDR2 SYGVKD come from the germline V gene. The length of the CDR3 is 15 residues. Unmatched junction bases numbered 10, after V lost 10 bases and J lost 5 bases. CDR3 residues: CATGQGSLGTGELFF. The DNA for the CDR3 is TGTGCCACGGGACAGGGGAGTTTAGGGACCGGGGAGCTGTTTTTT.

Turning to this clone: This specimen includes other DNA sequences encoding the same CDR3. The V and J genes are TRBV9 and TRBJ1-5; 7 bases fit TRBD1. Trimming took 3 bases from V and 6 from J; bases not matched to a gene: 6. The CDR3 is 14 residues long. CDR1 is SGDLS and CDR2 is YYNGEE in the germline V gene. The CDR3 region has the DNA TGTGCCAGCAGCGAGACAGGGTGGGGTCAGCCCCAGCATTTT. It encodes CASSETGWGQPQHF. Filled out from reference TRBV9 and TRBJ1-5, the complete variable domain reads DSGVTQTPKHLITATGQRVTLRCSPRSGDLSVYWYQQSLDQGLQFLIQYYNGEERAKGNILERFSAQQFPDLHSELNLSSLELGDSALYFCASSETGWGQPQHFGDGTRLSIL.

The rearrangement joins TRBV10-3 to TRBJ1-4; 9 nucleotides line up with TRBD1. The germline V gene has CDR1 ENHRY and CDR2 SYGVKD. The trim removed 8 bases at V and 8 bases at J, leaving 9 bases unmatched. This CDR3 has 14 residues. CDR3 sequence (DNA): TGTGCCATCGGCAACAGGGGGCGAGGAGAAAAACTGTTTTTT. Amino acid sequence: CAIGNRGRGEKLFF.

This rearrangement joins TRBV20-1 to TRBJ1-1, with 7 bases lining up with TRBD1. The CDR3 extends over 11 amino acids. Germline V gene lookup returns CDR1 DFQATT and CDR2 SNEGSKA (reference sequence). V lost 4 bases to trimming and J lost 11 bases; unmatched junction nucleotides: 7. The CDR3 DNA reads TGCAGTGCTACCGACAGGGTGCAGGCTTTCTTT. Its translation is CSATDRVQAFF.

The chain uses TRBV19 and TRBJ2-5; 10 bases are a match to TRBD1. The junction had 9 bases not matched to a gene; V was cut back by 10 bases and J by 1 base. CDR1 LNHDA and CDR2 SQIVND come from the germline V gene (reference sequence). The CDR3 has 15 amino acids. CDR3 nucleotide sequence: TGTGCCACTAGAGGACAGGGGGTTGGCCAAGAGACCCAGTACTTC. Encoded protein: CATRGQGVGQETQYF. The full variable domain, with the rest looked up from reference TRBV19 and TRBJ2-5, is DGGITQSPKYLFRKEGQNVTLSCEQNLNHDAMYWYRQDPGQGLRLIYYSQIVNDFQKGDIAEGYSVSREKKESFPLTVTSAQKNPTAFYLCATRGQGVGQETQYFGPGTRLLVL.

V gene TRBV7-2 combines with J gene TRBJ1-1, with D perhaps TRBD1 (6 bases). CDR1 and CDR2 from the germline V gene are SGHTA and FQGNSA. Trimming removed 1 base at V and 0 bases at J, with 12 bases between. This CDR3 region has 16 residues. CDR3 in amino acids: CASSLVLGTLNTEAFF. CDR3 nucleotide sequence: TGTGCCAGCAGCTTAGTATTAGGGACATTGAACACTGAAGCTTTCTTT.

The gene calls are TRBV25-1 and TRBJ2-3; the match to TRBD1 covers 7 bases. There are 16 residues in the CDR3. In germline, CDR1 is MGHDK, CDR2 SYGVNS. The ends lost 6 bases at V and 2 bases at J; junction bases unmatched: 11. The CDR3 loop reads CASSPRQGGSTDTQYF. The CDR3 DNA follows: TGTGCCAGCAGCCCTCGACAGGGTGGGTCCACAGATACGCAGTATTTT. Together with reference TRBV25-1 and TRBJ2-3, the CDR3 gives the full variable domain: EADIYQTPRYLVIGTGKKITLECSQTMGHDKMYWYQQDPGMELHLIHYSYGVNSTEKGDLSSESTVSRIRTEHFPLTLESARPSHTSQYLCASSPRQGGSTDTQYFGPGTRLTVL.

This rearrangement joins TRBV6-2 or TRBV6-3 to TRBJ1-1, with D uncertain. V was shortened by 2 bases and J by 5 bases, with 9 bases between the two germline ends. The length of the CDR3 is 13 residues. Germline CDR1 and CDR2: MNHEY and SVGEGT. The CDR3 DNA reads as TGTGCCAGCAGTTACCGGACGGGGACTGAAGCTTTCTTT. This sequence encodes CASSYRTGTEAFF.

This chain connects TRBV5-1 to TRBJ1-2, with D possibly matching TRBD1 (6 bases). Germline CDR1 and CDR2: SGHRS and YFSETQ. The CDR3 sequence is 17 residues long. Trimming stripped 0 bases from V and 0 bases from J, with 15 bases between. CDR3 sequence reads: CASSLATGRSTNYGYTF. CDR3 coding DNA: TGCGCCAGCAGCTTGGCGACAGGTCGATCGACTAACTATGGCTACACCTTC.

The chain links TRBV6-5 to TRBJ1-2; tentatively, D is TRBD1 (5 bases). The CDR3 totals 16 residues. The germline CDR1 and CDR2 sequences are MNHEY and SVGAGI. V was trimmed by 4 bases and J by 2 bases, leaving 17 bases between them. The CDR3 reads CASSFSQDTSNYGYTF. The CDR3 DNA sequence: TGTGCCAGCAGTTTCTCACAGGACACGTCAAACTATGGCTACACCTTC.

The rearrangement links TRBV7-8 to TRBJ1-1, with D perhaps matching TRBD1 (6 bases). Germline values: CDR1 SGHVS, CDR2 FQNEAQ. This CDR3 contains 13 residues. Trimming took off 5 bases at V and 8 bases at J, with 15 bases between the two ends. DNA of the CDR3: TGTGCCAGCAGCCGCTTTGGCGGGACAGAAGCTTTCTTT. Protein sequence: CASSRFGGTEAFF.

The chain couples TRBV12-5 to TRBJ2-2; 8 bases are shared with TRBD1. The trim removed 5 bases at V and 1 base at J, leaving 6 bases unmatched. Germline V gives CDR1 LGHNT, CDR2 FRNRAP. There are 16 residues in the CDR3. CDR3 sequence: CASGLGQGGNTGELFF. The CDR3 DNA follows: TGTGCTAGTGGTCTAGGACAGGGTGGGAACACCGGGGAGCTGTTTTTT.

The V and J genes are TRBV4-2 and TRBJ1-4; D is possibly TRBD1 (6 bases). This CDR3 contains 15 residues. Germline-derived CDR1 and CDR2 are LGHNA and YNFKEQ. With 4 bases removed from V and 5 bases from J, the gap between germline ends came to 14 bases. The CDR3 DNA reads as TGTGCCAGCAGCCGAACAGGGAACCCGAATGAAAAACTGTTTTTT. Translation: CASSRTGNPNEKLFF.

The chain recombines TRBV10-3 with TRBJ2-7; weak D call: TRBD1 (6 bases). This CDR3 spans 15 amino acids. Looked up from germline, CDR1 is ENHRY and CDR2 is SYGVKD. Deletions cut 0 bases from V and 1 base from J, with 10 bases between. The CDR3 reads CAISESIGQSYEQYF. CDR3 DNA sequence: TGTGCCATCAGTGAGTCGATAGGACAGTCCTACGAGCAGTACTTC.

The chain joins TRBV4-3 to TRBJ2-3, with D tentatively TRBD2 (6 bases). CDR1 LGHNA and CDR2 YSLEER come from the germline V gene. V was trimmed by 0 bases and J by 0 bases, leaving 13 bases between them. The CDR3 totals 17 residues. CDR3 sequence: CASSQDFLAGSTDTQYF. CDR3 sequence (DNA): TGCGCCAGCAGCCAAGATTTTCTTGCGGGGAGCACAGATACGCAGTATTTT.

This CDR3 reads CASSPDRSNEKLFF. The CDR3 DNA is TGTGCCAGCAGCCCCGACAGGTCAAATGAAAAACTGTTTTTT. The chain has TRBV7-2 and TRBJ1-4, with D maybe TRBD1 (6 bases). Germline CDR1 reads SGHTA; CDR2 reads FQGNSA. Trimming cost V 5 bases and J 5 bases, with 12 bases left between them. The CDR3 sequence is 14 residues long.

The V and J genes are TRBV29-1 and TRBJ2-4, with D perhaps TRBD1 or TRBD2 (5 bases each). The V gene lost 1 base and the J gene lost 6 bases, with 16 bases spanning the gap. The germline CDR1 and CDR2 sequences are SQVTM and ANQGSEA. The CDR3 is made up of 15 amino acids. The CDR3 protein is CSVEGGALPLNIQYF. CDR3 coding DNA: TGCAGCGTTGAAGGAGGGGCGCTTCCTCTAAACATTCAGTACTTC.

The CDR3 nucleotides read TGTGCCAGCAGTGGGGACAGGTTTACCTACACCTTC. It encodes CASSGDRFTYTF. The chain joins TRBV12-3 or TRBV12-4 to TRBJ1-2, with TRBD1 identical over 8 bases. The V and J ends lost 5 bases and 10 bases, in that order; junction bases with no gene match: 6. The length of the CDR3 is 12 residues.